This T cell receptor (beta chain) was identified in a study of T cell responses to AZD1222 COVID-19 vaccine. This clone was recorded only once. Its antigen remains unidentified. Study-wide findings and caveats: Targets within unmutated variant regions were reportedly found for nearly half of spike-specific TCRs. The sample set comprised mostly white British donors with more females, and clonal diversity was possibly underestimated. Two AZD1222 administrations were followed by greater Spike-specific TCR breadth and depth.

Clones were sequenced by immunoSEQ multiplex PCR, and TCRdb holds only the in-frame ones, with some missing. The profile shows some 120,000 clones, roughly 88% of them singletons. The junction had 5 bases not matched to a gene; V was cut back by 4 bases and J by 8 bases. This CDR3 spans 13 amino acids. The chain combines TRBV12-3 or TRBV12-4 with TRBJ1-5; 7 bases align to TRBD1. The sequence came from an adult in good health. The sequenced sample was peripheral blood, obtained on day 0 of AZD1222 vaccination. CDR3 sequence reads: CASSSTGREPQHF. CDR3 DNA sequence: TGTGCCAGCAGTTCGACAGGGAGAGAGCCCCAGCATTTT.